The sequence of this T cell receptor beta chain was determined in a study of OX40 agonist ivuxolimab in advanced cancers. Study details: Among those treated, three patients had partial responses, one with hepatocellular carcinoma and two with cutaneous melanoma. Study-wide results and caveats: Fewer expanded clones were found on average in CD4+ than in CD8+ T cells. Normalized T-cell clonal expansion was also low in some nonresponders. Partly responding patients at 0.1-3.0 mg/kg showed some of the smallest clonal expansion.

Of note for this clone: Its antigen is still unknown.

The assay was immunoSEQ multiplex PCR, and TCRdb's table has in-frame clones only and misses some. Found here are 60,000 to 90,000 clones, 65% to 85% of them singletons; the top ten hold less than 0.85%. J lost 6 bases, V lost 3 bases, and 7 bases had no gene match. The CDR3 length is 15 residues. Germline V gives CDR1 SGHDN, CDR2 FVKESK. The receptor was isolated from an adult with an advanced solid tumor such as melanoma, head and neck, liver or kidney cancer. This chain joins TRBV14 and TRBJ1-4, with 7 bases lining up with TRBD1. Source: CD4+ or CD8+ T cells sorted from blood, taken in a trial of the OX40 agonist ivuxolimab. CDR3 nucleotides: TGTGCCAGCAGCCATGACAGGGTCATGGATGAAAAACTGTTTTTT. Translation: CASSHDRVMDEKLFF.